This note documents a single TCR beta chain sequence. The antigen is not known. In germline, CDR1 is SQVTM, CDR2 ANQGSEA. The CDR3 length is 18 residues. The V and J ends lost 1 base and 0 bases, in that order; junction bases with no gene match: 4. Healthy individuals who donated bone marrow served as the donors. At collection, donors were nominally healthy, but unrecorded immune exposures were probable. This entry comes from a study of cytomegalovirus exposure and HLA in healthy donors. The study's findings and limits: In a later analysis, TCR association rates varied by HLA locus: DRB1 most, HLA-C fewest. Sequencing depth roughly uniform across donors was assumed in presence/absence analyses.

PCR was performed using 60 Vbeta and 13 Jbeta primers. Here immunoSEQ multiplex PCR was the method, and the copy in TCRdb shows in-frame clones only, minus some. Here the sample spans about 99,000 clones, around three quarters being singletons. Material for sequencing was PBMCs. This sequence joins TRBV29-1 and TRBJ2-2, with 14 positions matching TRBD2. This receptor was obtained from a male donor in good health and CMV-seropositive. The DNA of the CDR3 is TGCAGCGTTGAAGTAGGACTAGCGGGGGGTACGAACACCGGGGAGCTGTTTTTT. Translated: CSVEVGLAGGTNTGELFF.